What follows is one T cell receptor beta chain and its context. The sample originates from a study of blood T cell repertoires in COVID-19. Study context: Both acute and convalescent COVID-19 samples were obtained from the United States, Italy and Spain.

Measured with immunoSEQ multiplex PCR; TCRdb has only the in-frame clones, and not every one. Among approximately 220,000 clones, over 75% were seen once, and the ten largest hold roughly 7.9%. Germline loops: CDR1 SGHVS, CDR2 FNYEAQ. The CDR3 has 15 residues. V gave up 2 bases and J gave up 4 bases, with 11 bases separating them. The source material was peripheral blood. V gene TRBV7-6 combines with J gene TRBJ1-4; the D is unclear. This TCR was recovered from a woman older than 75 with acute or convalescent COVID-19. CDR3 bases: TGTGCCAGCAGCTTATCTTGGCGGGATAATGAAAAACTGTTTTTT. Amino acid sequence: CASSLSWRDNEKLFF.